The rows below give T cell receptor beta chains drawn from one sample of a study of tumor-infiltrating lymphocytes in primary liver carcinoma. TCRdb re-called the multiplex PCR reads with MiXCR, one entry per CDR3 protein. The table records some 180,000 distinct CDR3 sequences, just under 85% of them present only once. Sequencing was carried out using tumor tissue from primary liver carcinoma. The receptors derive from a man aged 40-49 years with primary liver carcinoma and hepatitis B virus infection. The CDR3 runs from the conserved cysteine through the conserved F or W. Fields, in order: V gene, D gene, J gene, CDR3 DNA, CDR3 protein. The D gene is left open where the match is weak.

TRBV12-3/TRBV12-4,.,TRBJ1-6,TGTGCCAGCACTTTACTGGGGACCGATTCACCCCTCCACTTT,CASTLLGTDSPLHF
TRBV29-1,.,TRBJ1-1,TGCAGCGTTGGAATTTCAGGTTTCATGAACACTTTAGCTTTCTTT,CSVGISGFMNTLAFF
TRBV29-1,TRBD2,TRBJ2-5,TGCAGCGTCAAGGGGCTAGCGGGGGGGCAGGCTCAGTACTTC,CSVKGLAGGQAQYF
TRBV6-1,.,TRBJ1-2,TGTGTCAGCAGGGAAACAGGGAGTTATGGCTACACCTTC,CVSRETGSYGYTF
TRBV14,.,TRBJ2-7,TGTGCCAGTAGCCAAGATACGGCGTCCGAGCAGTACTTC,CASSQDTASEQYF
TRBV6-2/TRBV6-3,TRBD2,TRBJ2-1,TGTGGCAGCAGGACTAGCGGGATCGGTGAGAAGTTCTTC,CGSRTSGIGEKFF
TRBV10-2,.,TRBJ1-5,TGCGCCAGTAATCAAGACATTAGCAATCAGCCCCATCATTTT,CASNQDISNQPHHF
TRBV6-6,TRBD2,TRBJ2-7,TGTGCCAGCAGTCAGCTAGCGGGAGTGCTCGACGAGCAGTGCTTC,CASSQLAGVLDEQCF
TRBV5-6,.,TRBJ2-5,TGTGCCAGCAGTTCGACGAGGGATCTAGAGACCCAGTACTTC,CASSSTRDLETQYF
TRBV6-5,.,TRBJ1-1,TGTGCCAGCAGTCCCCTCACGGGGTCGGTAGGTATCGCTGAAGCTTTCTTT,CASSPLTGSVGIAEAFF
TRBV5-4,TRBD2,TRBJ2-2,TGTGACAGTAGCTCGACTAGCGCGAACACCCGGGAGCTGTTTTTT,CDSSSTSANTRELFF
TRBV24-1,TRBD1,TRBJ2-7,TGTGCCACCAGGTGGCCGGGACAGGGGTCCTACAAGCACTACTTC,CATRWPGQGSYKHYF
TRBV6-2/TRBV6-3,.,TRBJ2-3,TGTGCCATCAGTTACTCTAGCCCTTATATGCAGTATTTT,CAISYSSPYMQYF
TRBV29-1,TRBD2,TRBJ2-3,TGCAGTGCCCAGCGGGGGGTCACAGATACGCAGTATTTT,CSAQRGVTDTQYF